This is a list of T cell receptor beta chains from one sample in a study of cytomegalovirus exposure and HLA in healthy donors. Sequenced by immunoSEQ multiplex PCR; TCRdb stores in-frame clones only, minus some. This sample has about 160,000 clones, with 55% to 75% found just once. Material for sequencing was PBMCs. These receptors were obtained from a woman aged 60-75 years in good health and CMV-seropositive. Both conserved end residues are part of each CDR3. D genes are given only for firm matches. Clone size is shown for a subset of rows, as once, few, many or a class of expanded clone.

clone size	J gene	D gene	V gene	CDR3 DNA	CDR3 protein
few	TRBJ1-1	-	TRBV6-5	TGTGCCAGCAGTTCCCAGGGGAACACTGAAGCTTTCTTT	CASSSQGNTEAFF
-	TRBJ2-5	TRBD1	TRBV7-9	TGTGCCAGGGGGACCGGACAGGGGGAGACCCAGTACTTC	CARGTGQGETQYF
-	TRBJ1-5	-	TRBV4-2	TGTGCCAGCAGCCAAGAGGTCAGTAATCAGCCCCAGCATTTT	CASSQEVSNQPQHF
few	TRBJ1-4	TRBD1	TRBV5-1	TGCGCCAGCAGCTTATTAGGGGGCGAAGAAAAACTGTTTTTT	CASSLLGGEEKLFF
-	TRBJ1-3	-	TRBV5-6	TGTGCCAGCAGCTTGGCCAGCTCTGGAAACACCATATATTTT	CASSLASSGNTIYF
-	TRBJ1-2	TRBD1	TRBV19	TGTGCCAGTAGTCTACAGGGGGACTATGGCTACACCTTC	CASSLQGDYGYTF
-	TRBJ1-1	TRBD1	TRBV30	TGTGCCTGGACCATGGACAGGGCGAAGCCTAATACTGAAGCTTTCTTT	CAWTMDRAKPNTEAFF
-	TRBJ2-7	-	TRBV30	TGTGCCTGGACGTCTGCTAGCTCCTACGAGCAGTACTTC	CAWTSASSYEQYF
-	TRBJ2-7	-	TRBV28	TGTGCCAGCAGTTTAACATCTTCCTACGAGCAGTACTTC	CASSLTSSYEQYF
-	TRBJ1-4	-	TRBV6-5	TGTGCCAGCAGTTACGAGGTCAGGGGAGAAAAACTGTTTTTT	CASSYEVRGEKLFF
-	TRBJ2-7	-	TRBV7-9	TGTGCCAGCAGCTTAGGAACAGGAACCTACGAGCAGTACTTC	CASSLGTGTYEQYF
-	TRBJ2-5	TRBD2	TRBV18	TGTGCCAGCTCACCCTCGACTAGCGGGAGTGGTGGAGAGACCCAGTACTTC	CASSPSTSGSGGETQYF
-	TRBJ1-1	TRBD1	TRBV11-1	TGTGCCAGCAGCTTTGCGACAGGGGGGAACACTGAAGCTTTCTTT	CASSFATGGNTEAFF
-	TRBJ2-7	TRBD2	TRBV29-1	TGCAGCGGGACTAGCTCCTACGAGCAGTACTTC	CSGTSSYEQYF
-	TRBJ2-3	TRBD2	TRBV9	TGTGCCAGCAGCGCAGAACTAGCGGGACCTCGCACAGATACGCAGTATTTT	CASSAELAGPRTDTQYF
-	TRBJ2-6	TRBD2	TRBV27	TGTGCCAGCAGTCCTCGACTAGCGGACCATTCTGGGGCCAACGTCCTGACTTTC	CASSPRLADHSGANVLTF
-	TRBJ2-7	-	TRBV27	TGTGCCAGCAGTTCCCACCGGGGCGAGCAGTACTTC	CASSSHRGEQYF
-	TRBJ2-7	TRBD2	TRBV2	TGTGCCAGCAGTGAAACGGGGACTAGCGGGAGTTACGAGCAGTACTTC	CASSETGTSGSYEQYF
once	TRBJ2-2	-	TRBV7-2	TGTGCCAGCAGCTGGGGACACCGGTCCGGGGAGCTGTTTTTT	CASSWGHRSGELFF
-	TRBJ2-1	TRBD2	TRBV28	TGTGCCAGCAAACGGAGCGGGGTTAATGAGCAGTTCTTC	CASKRSGVNEQFF
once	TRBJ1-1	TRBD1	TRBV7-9	TGTGCCAGCAGCTTGGGGCCGACAGGGGGCACAATTCTCGACACTGAAGCTTTCTTT	CASSLGPTGGTILDTEAFF
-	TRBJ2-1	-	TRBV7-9	TGTGCCAGCAGCTTAGTACTAGGTGAAGGTAATGAGCAGTTCTTC	CASSLVLGEGNEQFF
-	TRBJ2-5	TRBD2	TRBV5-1	TGCGCCAGCAGCTCACCGGGACTAGAAGAGACCCAGTACTTC	CASSSPGLEETQYF
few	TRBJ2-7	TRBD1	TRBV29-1	TGCAGCGTTGTTCCCGGGACAGGTCCCTACGAGCAGTACTTC	CSVVPGTGPYEQYF
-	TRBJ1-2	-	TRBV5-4	TGTGCCAGCAGCTTGGGCAGGGAGGATGGCTACACCTTC	CASSLGREDGYTF
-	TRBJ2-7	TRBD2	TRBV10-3	TGTGCCATCAGTGAGTCGGCGGGAGGCTACGAGCAGTACTTC	CAISESAGGYEQYF
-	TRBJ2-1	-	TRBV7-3	TGTGCCAGCAGCTTACACGCGGGATCCTACAATGAGCAGTTCTTC	CASSLHAGSYNEQFF
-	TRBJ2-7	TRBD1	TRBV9	TGTGCCAGCAGTTTTCAGGGGGCAGTGGGGGGTGGCGAGCAGTACTTC	CASSFQGAVGGGEQYF
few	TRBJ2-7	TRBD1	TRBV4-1	TGCGCCAGCAGCCGTGGTGGGAGACAGGGTCTTATCTACGAGCAGTACTTC	CASSRGGRQGLIYEQYF
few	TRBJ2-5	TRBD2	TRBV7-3	TGTGCCAGCAGCTGGGGGTCGGGAGGGGGTCAAGAGACCCAGTACTTC	CASSWGSGGGQETQYF
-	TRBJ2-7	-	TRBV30	TGTGCCTGGAGTGTGCTCCACCTTGGTCCCTACGAGCAGTACTTC	CAWSVLHLGPYEQYF
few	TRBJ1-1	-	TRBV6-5	TGTGCCAGCAGTTACTCGAGATATCTCACTGAAGCTTTCTTT	CASSYSRYLTEAFF
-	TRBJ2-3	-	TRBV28	TGTGCCAGCAGTTTCGGACTACCCACAGATACGCAGTATTTT	CASSFGLPTDTQYF
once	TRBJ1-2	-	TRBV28	TGTGCCAGCAGTCCCGGGGGGACACTAAACTATGGCTACACCTTC	CASSPGGTLNYGYTF
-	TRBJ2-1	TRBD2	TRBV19	TGTGCCAGTAGGAGAAGCGGGAGCTCCTACAATGAGCAGTTCTTC	CASRRSGSSYNEQFF
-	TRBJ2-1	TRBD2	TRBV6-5	TGTGCCACCACTACCAGCGGGAGGACTGAGCAGTTCTTC	CATTTSGRTEQFF
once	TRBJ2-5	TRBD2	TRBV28	TGTGCCAGCACACGAGCGGGAGGGGTGACGGAGACCCAGTACTTC	CASTRAGGVTETQYF
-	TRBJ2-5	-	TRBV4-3	TGCGCCAGCAGCCAAGACGGCAGGGCCCAAGAGACCCAGTACTTC	CASSQDGRAQETQYF
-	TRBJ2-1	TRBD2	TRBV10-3	TGTGCCATCAGTGGGGGGACTAGCGGGAGGGCATCCTACAATGAGCAGTTCTTC	CAISGGTSGRASYNEQFF
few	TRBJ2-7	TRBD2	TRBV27	TGTGCCAGCAGTATCCACCTAGCGGGAGCGGTGCCCGAGCAGTACTTC	CASSIHLAGAVPEQYF
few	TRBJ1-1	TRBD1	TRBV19	TGTGCCAGTAGTATCCAGGGGGGAAGGGTCACTGAAGCTTTCTTT	CASSIQGGRVTEAFF
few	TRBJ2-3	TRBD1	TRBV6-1	TGTGCCAGCAGCCCGGACAGGGTGGGCACAGATACGCAGTATTTT	CASSPDRVGTDTQYF
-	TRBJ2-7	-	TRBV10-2	TGCGCCAGCAGTGTTAAGGAGACCTACGAGCAGTACTTC	CASSVKETYEQYF
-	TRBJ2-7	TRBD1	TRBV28	TGTGCCAGCAGTTTAGACAGGGCCGAGCAGTACTTC	CASSLDRAEQYF
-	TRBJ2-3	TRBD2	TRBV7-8	TGTGCCAGCAGCTCAGGACTAGCGGGAGGGCCAAACACAGATACGCAGTATTTT	CASSSGLAGGPNTDTQYF
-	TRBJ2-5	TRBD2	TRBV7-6	TGTGCCAGCAGCCCGAGACTAGCGGGAGGGGTCGGGGAGACCCAGTACTTC	CASSPRLAGGVGETQYF
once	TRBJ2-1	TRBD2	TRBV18	TGTGCCAGCTCACCAATAGCGGGAGGGCCGGATGAGCAGTTCTTC	CASSPIAGGPDEQFF
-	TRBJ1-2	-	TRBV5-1	TGCGCCAGCAGCCCCGGGACACAGGGTACTGGCTACACCTTC	CASSPGTQGTGYTF
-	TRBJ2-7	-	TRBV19	TGTGCCAGTAGTATGCAGGGGAATACCTACGAGCAGTACTTC	CASSMQGNTYEQYF
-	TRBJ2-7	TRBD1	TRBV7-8	TGTGCCAGCAGCTTAGGGGGGACAGGGTACGAGCAGTACTTC	CASSLGGTGYEQYF
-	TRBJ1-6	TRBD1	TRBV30	TGTGCCTGGGGGGACAGGAACTATAATTCACCCCTCCACTTT	CAWGDRNYNSPLHF
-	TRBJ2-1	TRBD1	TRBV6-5	TGTGCCAGCAGCCTACAGGGGGCTCCCTACAATGAGCAGTTCTTC	CASSLQGAPYNEQFF
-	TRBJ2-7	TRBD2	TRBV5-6	TGTGCCAGCACCAATAGCGGGGCGGGGGGCTACGAGCAGTACTTC	CASTNSGAGGYEQYF
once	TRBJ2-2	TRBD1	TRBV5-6	TGTGCCAGCAGCCCTGGGGACAGGGGGCCCGGGGAGCTGTTTTTT	CASSPGDRGPGELFF
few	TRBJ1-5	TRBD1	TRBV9	TGTGCCAGCAGCGACAGGGGACTTCAGCCCCAGCATTTT	CASSDRGLQPQHF